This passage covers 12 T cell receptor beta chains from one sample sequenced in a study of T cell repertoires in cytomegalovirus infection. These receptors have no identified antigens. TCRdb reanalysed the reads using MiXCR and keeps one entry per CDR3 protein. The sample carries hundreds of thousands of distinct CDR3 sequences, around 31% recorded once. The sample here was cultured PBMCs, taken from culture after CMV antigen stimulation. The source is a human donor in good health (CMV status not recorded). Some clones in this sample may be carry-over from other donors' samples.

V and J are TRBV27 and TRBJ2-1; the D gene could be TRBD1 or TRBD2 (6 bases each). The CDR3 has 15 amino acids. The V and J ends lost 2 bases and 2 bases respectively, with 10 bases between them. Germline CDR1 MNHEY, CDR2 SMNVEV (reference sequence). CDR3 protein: CASSLRRGPYNEQFF. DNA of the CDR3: TGTGCCAGCAGTTTACGCCGGGGGCCCTACAATGAGCAGTTCTTC.

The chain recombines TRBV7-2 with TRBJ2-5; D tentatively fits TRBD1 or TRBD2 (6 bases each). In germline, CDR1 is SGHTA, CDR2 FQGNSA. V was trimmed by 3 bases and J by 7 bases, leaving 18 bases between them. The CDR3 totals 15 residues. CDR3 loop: CASSLGGADSTTQYF. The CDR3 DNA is TGTGCCAGCAGCTTGGGGGGCGCTGACAGCACGACCCAGTACTTC.

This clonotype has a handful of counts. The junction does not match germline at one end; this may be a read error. As DNA, the CDR3 is TGTGCCAGCAGCTTAGCTCCGACAGGGGGCGCAGATACGCGGTATTTT. This translates into CASSLAPTGGADTRYF. The chain carries TRBV7-2 and TRBJ2-3, with 10 bases that match TRBD1. Germline V gene data show CDR1 as SGHTA and CDR2 as FQGNSA. CDR3 length: 16 amino acids.

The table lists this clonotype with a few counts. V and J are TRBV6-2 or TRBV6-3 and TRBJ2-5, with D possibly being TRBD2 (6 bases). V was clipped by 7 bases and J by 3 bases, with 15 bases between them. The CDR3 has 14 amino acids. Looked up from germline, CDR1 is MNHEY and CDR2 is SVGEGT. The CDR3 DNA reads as TGTGCCAGCACTCCACGGAGGGAGAAAGAGACCCAGTACTTC. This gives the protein CASTPRREKETQYF.

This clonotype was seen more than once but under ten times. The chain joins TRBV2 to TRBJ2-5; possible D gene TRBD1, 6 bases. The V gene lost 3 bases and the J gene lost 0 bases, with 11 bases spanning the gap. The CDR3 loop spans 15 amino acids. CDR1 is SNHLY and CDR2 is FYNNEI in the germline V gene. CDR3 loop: CASSERGYDQETQYF. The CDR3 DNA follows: TGTGCCAGCAGTGAGAGGGGGTACGACCAAGAGACCCAGTACTTC.

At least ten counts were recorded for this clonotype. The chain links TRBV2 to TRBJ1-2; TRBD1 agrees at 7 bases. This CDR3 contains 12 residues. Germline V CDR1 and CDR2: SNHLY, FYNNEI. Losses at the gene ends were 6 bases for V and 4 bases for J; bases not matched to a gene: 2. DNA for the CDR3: TGTGCCAGCAGAGGGACAGCCTATGGCTACACCTTC. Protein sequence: CASRGTAYGYTF. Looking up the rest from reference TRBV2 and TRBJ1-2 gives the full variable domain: EPEVTQTPSHQVTQMGQEVILRCVPISNHLYFYWYRQILGQKVEFLVSFYNNEISEKSEIFDDQFSVERPDGSNFTLKIRSTKLEDSAMYFCASRGTAYGYTFGSGTRLTVV.

CDR3 coding DNA: TGTGCCAGCAGTCGGACAGGGAAAGCCCCTAACTATGGCTACACCTTC. Residues: CASSRTGKAPNYGYTF. The chain is built from TRBV6-5 and TRBJ1-2; 8 bases align to TRBD1. The CDR3 contains 16 residues. Trimming took 5 bases from V and 0 from J; bases not matched to a gene: 8. Germline loops: CDR1 MNHEY, CDR2 SVGAGI.

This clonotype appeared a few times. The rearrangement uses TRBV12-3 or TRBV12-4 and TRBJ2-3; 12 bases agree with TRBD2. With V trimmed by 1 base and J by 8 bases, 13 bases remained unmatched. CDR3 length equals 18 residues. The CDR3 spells CASSLGASGRDAHRTQYF. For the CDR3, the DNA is TGTGCCAGCAGTTTAGGCGCTAGCGGGAGGGATGCACACCGTACGCAGTATTTT.

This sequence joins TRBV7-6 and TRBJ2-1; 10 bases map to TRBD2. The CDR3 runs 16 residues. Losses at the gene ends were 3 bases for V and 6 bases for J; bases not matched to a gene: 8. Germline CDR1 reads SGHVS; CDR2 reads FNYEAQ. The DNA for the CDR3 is TGTGCCAGCAGCTTTTGGACTAGCGGCGATGGCAATGAGCAGTTCTTC. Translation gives CASSFWTSGDGNEQFF.

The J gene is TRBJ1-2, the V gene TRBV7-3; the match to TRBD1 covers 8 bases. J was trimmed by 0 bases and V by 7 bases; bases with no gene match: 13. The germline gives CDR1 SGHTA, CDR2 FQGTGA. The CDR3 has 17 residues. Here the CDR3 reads CASTSTDRGKTNYGYTF. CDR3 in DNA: TGTGCCAGCACCTCTACCGACAGGGGCAAAACTAACTATGGCTACACCTTC.

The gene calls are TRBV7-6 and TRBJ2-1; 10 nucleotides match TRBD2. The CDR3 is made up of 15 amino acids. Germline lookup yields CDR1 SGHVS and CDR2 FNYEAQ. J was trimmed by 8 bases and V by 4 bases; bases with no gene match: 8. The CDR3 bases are TGTGCCAGCAGCTCCCAGACTAGCGGGTTGGATGAGCAGTTCTTC. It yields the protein CASSSQTSGLDEQFF. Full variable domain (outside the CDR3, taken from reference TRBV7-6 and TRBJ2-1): GAGVSQSPRYKVTKRGQDVALRCDPISGHVSLYWYRQALGQGPEFLTYFNYEAQQDKSGLPNDRFSAERPEGSISTLTIQRTEQRDSAMYRCASSSQTSGLDEQFFGPGTRLTVL.

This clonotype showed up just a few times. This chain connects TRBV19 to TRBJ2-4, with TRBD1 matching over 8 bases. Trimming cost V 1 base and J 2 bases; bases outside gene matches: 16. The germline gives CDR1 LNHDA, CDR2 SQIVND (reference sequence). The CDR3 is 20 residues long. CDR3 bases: TGTGCCAGTAGTATAGCCCCTCGGGACAGGAGATTTGAAACCAAAAACATTCAGTACTTC. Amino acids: CASSIAPRDRRFETKNIQYF.